This is a list of T cell receptor beta chains from one sample in a study of shared clonotypes between healthy human individuals. The table came from immunoSEQ multiplex PCR; TCRdb's copy has only in-frame clones and leaves some out. Of more than 2 million clones detected, 80% to 95% appear once; the ten largest clones hold around 1.7%. The sample consisted of naive CD8+ T cells from PBMCs. Every receptor here comes from a man aged 18 to 30 in good health. Some clones in this sample may be carry-over from other donors' samples. The CDR3 runs from the conserved cysteine through the conserved F or W. D genes are given only for firm matches. Clone sizes are given selectively: once, few, many, or a class where the clone is expanded.

j_gene,v_gene,abundance,d_gene,CDR3nt,CDR3aa
TRBJ1-1,TRBV9,NA,NA,TGTGCCAGCAGCCCGGTACTGAAGTTGAACACTGAAGCTTTCTTT,CASSPVLKLNTEAFF
TRBJ2-1,TRBV4-1,NA,TRBD2,TGCGCCAGCAGCCAACCCGAGCGGGAGAACTCCTACAATGAGCAGTTCTTC,CASSQPERENSYNEQFF
TRBJ1-2,TRBV11-2,NA,NA,TGTGCCAGCAGCTTAAGATTGGGAGCGGATGGCTACACCTTC,CASSLRLGADGYTF
TRBJ2-7,TRBV27,NA,TRBD2,TGTGCCAGCAGAGGACTAGCGGGACTCTACGAGCAGTACTTC,CASRGLAGLYEQYF
TRBJ2-1,TRBV27,NA,NA,TGTGCCAGCAGTCACCAGCGGGCTCTCCAGGTCCATGAGCAGTTCTTC,CASSHQRALQVHEQFF
TRBJ2-1,TRBV7-2,NA,NA,TGTGCCAGCAGCTCCGTTAGTGGTTCCTACAATGAGCAGTTCTTC,CASSSVSGSYNEQFF
TRBJ2-7,TRBV28,NA,NA,TGTGCCAGCAGTTTATTTGGATACGAGCAGTACTTC,CASSLFGYEQYF
TRBJ2-7,TRBV27,once,NA,TGTGCCAGCAGTCCACGGGCGGGTGAGCAGTACTTC,CASSPRAGEQYF
TRBJ2-7,TRBV4-2,NA,TRBD2,TGTGCCAGCAGCGCGGGGGGCAACGAGCAGTACTTC,CASSAGGNEQYF
TRBJ2-5,TRBV27,NA,TRBD2,TGTGCCAGCAGTCCACTAGCGGGAAGTGAAGAGACCCAGTACTTC,CASSPLAGSEETQYF
TRBJ2-7,TRBV2,NA,TRBD1,TGTGCCAGCATCCGGGACAGGCGAGACGAGCAGTACTTC,CASIRDRRDEQYF
TRBJ2-7,TRBV29-1,NA,NA,TGCAGCGTCAAGAACTACGAGCAGTACTTC,CSVKNYEQYF
TRBJ2-7,TRBV30,NA,NA,TGTGCCTGGAGTGGCCCTAGCGCTCAATCCTACGAGCAGTACTTC,CAWSGPSAQSYEQYF
TRBJ2-7,TRBV5-4,NA,TRBD1,TGTGCCAGCAGCTTTGGGACAGGCTACGAGCAGTACTTC,CASSFGTGYEQYF
TRBJ2-7,TRBV7-9,NA,TRBD2,TGTGCCAGCAGCACTAGACTAGCGGGGGTGTACGAGCAGTACTTC,CASSTRLAGVYEQYF
TRBJ2-5,TRBV27,NA,TRBD1,TGTGCCAGCAGTCCAATACTAACCGACAGGGTGGAGACCCAGTACTTC,CASSPILTDRVETQYF
TRBJ2-7,TRBV27,NA,NA,TGTGCCAGCAGTTTAATTGGGGGCTACGAGCAGTACTTC,CASSLIGGYEQYF
TRBJ1-5,TRBV7-9,NA,NA,TGTGCCAGCAGCTTAAATCAGGGCAATCAGCCCCAGCATTTT,CASSLNQGNQPQHF
TRBJ2-7,TRBV6-1,once,NA,TGTGCCAGCAGTGATAGACGGCAGAGCTCCTACGAGCAGTACTTC,CASSDRRQSSYEQYF
TRBJ2-5,TRBV7-9,NA,NA,TGTGCCAGCAGCTTAGGGGGATTACAAGAAACCCAGTACTTC,CASSLGGLQETQYF
TRBJ2-3,TRBV29-1,NA,NA,TGCAGCGTTGTAGGGGCCGAGGGCACAGATACGCAGTATTTT,CSVVGAEGTDTQYF
TRBJ2-3,TRBV6-4,NA,NA,TGTGCCAGCAGTGAAGACAGGACTAGCACAGATACGCAGTATTTT,CASSEDRTSTDTQYF
TRBJ2-7,TRBV28,NA,NA,TGTGCCAGCAGTTTACTGGCTTTGACAGAGTCCTACGAGCAGTACTTC,CASSLLALTESYEQYF
TRBJ1-1,TRBV10-1,NA,NA,TGCGCCAGCAGTGAGGGACCTATGAACACTGAAGCTTTCTTT,CASSEGPMNTEAFF
TRBJ1-2,TRBV2,NA,NA,TGTGCCGGACTTAACAGGGCGCAAGCCTCGTATGGCTACACCTTC,CAGLNRAQASYGYTF
TRBJ2-7,TRBV11-2,NA,NA,TGTGCCAGCAGCTGGGGATCCTCCTACGAGCAGTACTTC,CASSWGSSYEQYF
TRBJ2-1,TRBV13,NA,TRBD2,TGTGCCAGCAGCACCCGACTAGCGGGACCCTACAATGAGCAGTTCTTC,CASSTRLAGPYNEQFF
TRBJ1-1,TRBV19,NA,NA,TGTGCCCTCCGGGGGAACACTGAAGCTTTCTTT,CALRGNTEAFF
TRBJ2-7,TRBV27,NA,TRBD1,TGTGCCAGCAGCATTACTGGACAGGGGTACGAGCAGTACTTC,CASSITGQGYEQYF
TRBJ2-1,TRBV28,once,TRBD1,TGTGCCAGCACCTCCGGGACAGGGGGATTTCGGGGCAATGAGCAGTTCTTC,CASTSGTGGFRGNEQFF
TRBJ2-3,TRBV7-8,NA,TRBD2,TGTGCCAGCAGCACCGGGGGGGTGGGCACAGATACGCAGTATTTT,CASSTGGVGTDTQYF
TRBJ2-4,TRBV11-3,NA,NA,TGTGCCAGCAGCCCCGGGCGGGGGCGAAGCATTCAGTACTTC,CASSPGRGRSIQYF
TRBJ1-2,TRBV5-1,NA,TRBD1,TGCGCCAGCAGCTTGACATACGGACAGGGATATGGCTACACCTTC,CASSLTYGQGYGYTF
TRBJ1-3,TRBV15,NA,NA,TGTGCCACCAGGGGAGTCTCTGGAAACACCATATATTTT,CATRGVSGNTIYF
TRBJ2-3,TRBV28,NA,NA,TGTGCCAGCACCCTCCCCAGGGGCACAGATACGCAGTATTTT,CASTLPRGTDTQYF
TRBJ2-3,TRBV27,NA,NA,TGTGCCAGCAGTTTCGCGGGAGATACGCAGTATTTT,CASSFAGDTQYF
TRBJ1-1,TRBV19,NA,NA,TGTGCCAGTAGTCGAACGACGGGGCCCCCTGCCACTGAAGCTTTCTTT,CASSRTTGPPATEAFF
TRBJ1-6,TRBV5-6,NA,NA,TGTGCCAGCAGCTTCCGGGATGGTCCCCTTTCACCCCTCCACTTT,CASSFRDGPLSPLHF
TRBJ2-1,TRBV7-9,NA,TRBD2,TGTGCCAGCAGCTTATGGCCGCGGGAGGCCCAGAGTGAGCAGTTCTTC,CASSLWPREAQSEQFF
TRBJ2-5,TRBV29-1,NA,NA,TGCAGCGTTGCCAAAAGGGACCACAGGGAGACCCAGTACTTC,CSVAKRDHRETQYF
TRBJ1-1,TRBV2,NA,TRBD1,TGTGCCAGCAGTGAAGAGGGACAGGAAGCTTTCTTT,CASSEEGQEAFF
TRBJ1-1,TRBV6-5,NA,NA,TGTGCCAGCACCGAACTCTTGGGCGGGGGGACTGAAGCTTTCTTT,CASTELLGGGTEAFF
TRBJ2-1,TRBV7-3,NA,NA,TGTGCCAGCAGTTCCGACCAAGCCAATGAGCAGTTCTTC,CASSSDQANEQFF
TRBJ2-4,TRBV6-5,once,TRBD2,TGTGCCAGCAGTTACTCGCAGGGAGGGAATATTCAGTACTTC,CASSYSQGGNIQYF